Reported below is one T cell receptor beta chain. The repertoire was sequenced with immunoSEQ multiplex PCR; TCRdb's copy has only in-frame clones and lacks some. The sample consists of about 54,000 clones, more than 85% of them appearing once. This sample stems from a study of OX40 agonist ivuxolimab in advanced cancers. Across the study: As their treatment, patients were administered ivuxolimab, an agonistic anti-OX40 (CD134) antibody. The mean age was approximately 60 years, ranging from about 23 to 85, with less than 90% of participants male. The diagnoses of dose-escalation patients were hepatocellular carcinoma, melanoma, renal cell or head and neck cancer.

Germline CDR1 reads MGHRA; CDR2 reads YSYEKL. This CDR3 region has 15 residues. Trimming removed 3 bases at V and 5 bases at J, with 17 bases between. The chain links TRBV4-1 to TRBJ2-7; perhaps TRBD2 as D (5 bases). The sequencing used CD4+ or CD8+ T cells sorted from blood, collected in a trial of the OX40 agonist ivuxolimab. The clonotype was recovered from an adult with an advanced solid tumor such as melanoma, head and neck, liver or kidney cancer. The CDR3 coding sequence is TGCGCCAGCAGCCACGGCGGCCATAGCGACCACGAGCAGTACTTC. This codes for CASSHGGHSDHEQYF.